Below, 9 T cell receptor beta chains from the same sample are listed, as sequenced in a study of tumor-infiltrating lymphocytes in primary liver carcinoma. The template, approximately 500 ng total RNA, yielded TCR beta cDNA made with a constant-region primer. TCR beta libraries came from three nested multiplex PCR rounds using slightly modified ARM-PCR. Each of the first two PCR rounds ran approximately 9 cycles with TRBV1-TRBV30 forward and C-beta reverse primers. Using its own MiXCR run on the multiplex PCR reads, TCRdb lists one record per CDR3 protein. The sample shows more than 75,000 distinct CDR3 sequences, 72% of them seen only once. For each extraction, RNA and DNA were obtained together from around 18-30 mg of unsorted bulk tissue. The sequenced material came from liver tumor tissue from sampling region 1. Subset denoted: tumor region T1, superior pole. These receptors were collected from a middle-aged man with primary liver carcinoma and hepatitis B virus infection.

Worth noting for this clonotype: The junction departs from germline at one end; a sequencing error may be responsible. V is TRBV4-1 and J is TRBJ2-6; perhaps TRBD1 as D (6 bases). CDR3 length: 16 amino acids. Germline values: CDR1 MGHRA, CDR2 YSYEKL. CDR3 DNA sequence: TGCACCAGCAGCCAAGAAACAGGGACTGGGGCCAACGTCCTGACTTTC. Translation: CTSSQETGTGANVLTF.

As for this clonotype: The junction does not match germline at one end; this may be a read error. This sequence joins TRBV11-2 and TRBJ1-3; 9 nucleotides line up with TRBD1. CDR3 length equals 14 residues. Germline V lookup: CDR1 SGHAT, CDR2 FQNNGV. CDR3 nucleotides: TGTGCCTGCAGATACACGGGACAGGGAGCCACCATATATTTT. It codes for CACRYTGQGATIYF.

The sample holds many counts of this clonotype. The chain carries TRBV7-8 and TRBJ2-1; 10 bases are shared with TRBD2. Unmatched junction bases numbered 4, after V lost 0 bases and J lost 8 bases. The CDR3 covers 15 residues. CDR1 is SGHVS and CDR2 is FQNEAQ in the germline V gene. The CDR3 sequence: CASSLALAGVHEQFF. The DNA for the CDR3 is TGTGCCAGCAGCTTAGCGCTAGCGGGAGTACATGAGCAGTTCTTC.

The chain couples TRBV11-2 to TRBJ2-1; 9 bases align to TRBD2. The V gene's germline CDR1 is SGHAT and CDR2 FQNNGV. Trimming removed 7 bases from V and 6 bases from J; junction bases left unmatched: 16. The CDR3 sequence is 17 residues long. The CDR3 loop is CASNLEAACGRANEQFF. In DNA form, the CDR3 reads TGTGCCAGCAACTTGGAGGCTGCTTGCGGGAGGGCCAATGAGCAGTTCTTC.

Regarding this clonotype: Since the CDR3 does not end with the conserved phenylalanine or tryptophan, this likely comes from a read error. The limits of the CDR3 on the DNA are not certain, so only TCRdb's listed CDR3 is given. This chain connects TRBV11-2 to TRBJ2-1; the tabulated D call, TRBD2, remains unverified against the DNA. The CDR3 sequence runs 14 residues, both termini included. CDR1 is SGHAT, CDR2 FQNNGV, per germline. The CDR3 reads CASSQTSVYDEQFL.

CDR3 sequence: CASSLGGPGGSYEQYF. The CDR3 nucleotides are TGTGCCAGCAGCTTAGGAGGCCCGGGAGGATCCTACGAGCAGTACTTC. The V gene is TRBV13, the J gene TRBJ2-7, with 7 bases fitting TRBD2. Germline V gene data show CDR1 as PRHDT and CDR2 as FYEKMQ (reference sequence). Germline trimming cut 0 bases from V and 1 base from J; bases unmatched to any gene: 6. The CDR3 has 16 residues.

About this clonotype itself: Since a much larger clone is just one base distant, this may be a read error. J is TRBJ2-3 and V is TRBV2; 12 bases fit TRBD2. V lost 6 bases and J lost 1; bases outside the gene matches: 8. The CDR3 loop spans 17 amino acids. Per the germline V gene, CDR1 is SNHLY and CDR2 is FYNNEI. DNA for the CDR3: TGTGCCAGCAGCGAGACTAGCGGGAGAGGGGGCACAGATACGCAGTATTTT. This gives the protein CASSETSGRGGTDTQYF.

This rearrangement joins TRBV7-2 to TRBJ2-3, with D possibly TRBD2 on 6 matching bases. The CDR3 runs to 14 residues. Germline CDR1 reads SGHTA; CDR2 reads FQGNSA. Trimming pared 4 bases from V and 4 bases from J, leaving 12 bases between. CDR3 residues: CASSYPGRPDTQYF. The CDR3, as DNA: TGTGCCAGCAGCTACCCGGGGAGGCCAGATACGCAGTATTTT.

Comment on this clonotype: A read error is possible here, since a much larger clone lies one base away. This chain connects TRBV5-8 to TRBJ2-3; the D gene is possibly TRBD2 (5 bases). This CDR3 has 17 amino acids. V was clipped by 7 bases and J by 6 bases, with 27 bases between them. Germline assignment: CDR1 SGHTS and CDR2 YDEGEE. CDR3 sequence (DNA): TGTGCCAGCGGCTACCGAGGGCGGAGGATTGGATATGATACGCAGTATTTT. Amino acid sequence: CASGYRGRRIGYDTQYF.